This T cell receptor (beta chain) comes out of a study of CD8 T cells in Susac syndrome. This clonotype came up once. Its antigen is unknown. Sequencing of TCR beta was undertaken in CD8+ and CD4+ T cells derived from blood. Isolation of CD8+ and CD4+ T cells was performed negatively, whereas enrichment of TEMRA cells was done by FACS. About 0.5 to 1 ug RNA was reverse transcribed with random hexamers. Multiplex immunoSEQ PCR targeted 54 Vbeta and 13 Jbeta TCR beta segments. TCRdb re-derived calls from the immunoSEQ multiplex PCR reads in MiXCR, one entry per CDR3 protein. This table has some 110,000 distinct CDR3 sequences, 85% to 95% appearing once. The CDR3 is 15 residues long. Germline V gives CDR1 MNHEY, CDR2 SVGAGI. The trim removed 0 bases at V and 7 bases at J, leaving 6 bases unmatched. Regarding the study as a whole: It was acknowledged by the study that relatively few individuals were included in its TCR sequencing and HLA analysis.

The receptor's source is a human donor with multiple sclerosis. The rearrangement uses TRBV6-5 and TRBJ1-5, with TRBD1 matching over 7 bases. The sequenced sample consisted of CD4+ T cells from PBMCs. CDR3 in amino acids: CASSYSTTGKQPQHF. As DNA, the CDR3 is TGTGCCAGCAGTTACTCTACGACAGGGAAACAGCCCCAGCATTTT.